This T cell receptor (beta chain) was identified in a study of STAT5B mutations in CD4+ large granular lymphocyte leukemia. The germline V gene encodes CDR1 MGHDK and CDR2 SYGVNS. V was clipped by 2 bases and J by 10 bases, with 15 bases between them. CDR3 length: 15 amino acids. Sequencing was performed with immunoSEQ multiplex PCR; in TCRdb, only in-frame clones are kept and a portion is missing. The table shows 20,000 to 25,000 clones, with 65% to 80% occurring only once. V usage is TRBV25-1 and J usage is TRBJ1-6; D ambiguous. The sequence derives from a human donor in good health. Sample: CD4+ T cells from blood buffy coats. DNA for the CDR3: TGTGCCAGCAGTGAACGGGCGGAGGGAGGCTCACCCCTCCACTTT. Translated, it gives CASSERAEGGSPLHF. The whole variable domain, remainder taken from reference TRBV25-1 and TRBJ1-6, is EADIYQTPRYLVIGTGKKITLECSQTMGHDKMYWYQQDPGMELHLIHYSYGVNSTEKGDLSSESTVSRIRTEHFPLTLESARPSHTSQYLCASSERAEGGSPLHFGNGTRLTVT.